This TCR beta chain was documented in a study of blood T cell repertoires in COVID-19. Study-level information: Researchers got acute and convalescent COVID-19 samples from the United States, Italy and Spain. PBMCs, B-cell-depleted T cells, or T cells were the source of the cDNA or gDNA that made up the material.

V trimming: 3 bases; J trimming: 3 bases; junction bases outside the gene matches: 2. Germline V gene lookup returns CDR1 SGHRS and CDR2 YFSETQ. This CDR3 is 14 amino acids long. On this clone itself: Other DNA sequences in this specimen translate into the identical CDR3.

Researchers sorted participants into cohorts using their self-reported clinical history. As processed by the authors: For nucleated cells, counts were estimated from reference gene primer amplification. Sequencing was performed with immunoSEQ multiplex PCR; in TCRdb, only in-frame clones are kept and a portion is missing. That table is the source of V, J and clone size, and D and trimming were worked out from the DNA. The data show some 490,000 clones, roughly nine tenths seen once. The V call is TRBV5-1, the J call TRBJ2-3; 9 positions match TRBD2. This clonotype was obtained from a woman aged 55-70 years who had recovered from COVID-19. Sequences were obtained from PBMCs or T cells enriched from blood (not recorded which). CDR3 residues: CASSSTSGTDTQYF. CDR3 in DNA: TGCGCCAGCAGCTCGACTAGCGGTACAGATACGCAGTATTTT.